The 27 T cell receptor beta chains presented below share a single source sample, sequenced in a study of blood T cell repertoires in COVID-19 (dated by TCRdb to the early 2020s). Library preparation used the immunoSEQ multiplex PCR assay. What TCRdb holds here is the immuneACCESS table cut down to in-frame rearrangements. Part of the clones is not present; checked against another copy, under half of the missing clones reflect an unresolved V gene, and the others are unexplained. For this sample there are hundreds of thousands of clones; roughly 85% appear just once. The ten top clones hold 3% of the sample. Input material: peripheral blood. These receptors originate from a man aged 18 to 35 with active or convalescent COVID-19.

The chain carries TRBV9 and TRBJ1-2; 10 nucleotides line up with TRBD1. The CDR3 has 13 residues. V lost 7 bases and J lost 8; bases outside the gene matches: 8. The germline V gene encodes CDR1 SGDLS and CDR2 YYNGEE. CDR3 residues: CASGPGQGVGYTF. CDR3 DNA sequence: TGTGCCAGCGGGCCCGGACAGGGGGTCGGCTACACCTTC.

This chain uses TRBV7-2 with TRBJ1-6; TRBD1 matches 10 bases. Germline V gene data show CDR1 as SGHTA and CDR2 as FQGNSA. The CDR3 sequence is 15 residues long. The trim removed 5 bases at V and 10 bases at J, leaving 8 bases unmatched. The CDR3 DNA follows: TGTGCCAGCAGCGCGGGGGACAGGGGAGGGTCACCCCTCCACTTT. Protein: CASSAGDRGGSPLHF.

V and J are TRBV12-5 and TRBJ1-5, with 9 bases that match TRBD1. The CDR3 is 13 amino acids. J gave up 6 bases and V 7 bases, and 4 bases lay outside the gene matches. Germline V CDR1 and CDR2: LGHNT, FRNRAP. CDR3 region: CASALTGGQPQHF. The CDR3 bases are TGTGCTAGTGCCTTGACAGGGGGTCAGCCCCAGCATTTT.

This clone was picked up one time. The chain has TRBV2 and TRBJ2-1, with D possibly matching TRBD1 (7 bases). Germline V gene data show CDR1 as SNHLY and CDR2 as FYNNEI. The length of the CDR3 is 12 residues. Trimming took 5 bases from V and 9 from J, leaving 11 bases between them. CDR3 amino acids: CASSSQGGEQFF. The CDR3 coding sequence is TGTGCCAGCAGTTCCCAGGGGGGTGAGCAGTTCTTC.

The chain joins TRBV4-3 to TRBJ1-6; D is possibly TRBD1 (5 bases). The CDR3 is made up of 15 amino acids. Germline V gene lookup returns CDR1 LGHNA and CDR2 YSLEER. Trimming took off 0 bases at V and 7 bases at J, with 10 bases between the two ends. For the CDR3, the DNA is TGCGCCAGCAGCCAAGACGCAGGGTCCAATTCACCCCTCCACTTT. This translates into CASSQDAGSNSPLHF.

The J gene is TRBJ1-2, the V gene TRBV11-1; D call uncertain. CDR3 size: 12 residues. The V end lost 3 bases, the J end lost 6 bases, and 8 bases lay between the germline ends. The germline V gene encodes CDR1 SGHAT and CDR2 FQDESV (reference sequence). The CDR3 here is CASSLVRDGYTF. The CDR3, as DNA: TGTGCCAGCAGCTTGGTCCGAGATGGCTACACCTTC.

The CDR3 region is CASIPTVNTEAFF. The CDR3 DNA follows: TGTGCCAGCATCCCGACTGTGAACACTGAAGCTTTCTTT. The rearrangement uses TRBV7-9 and TRBJ1-1, with D uncertain. Germline CDR1 SEHNR, CDR2 FQNEAQ (reference sequence). The CDR3 is made up of 13 amino acids. V gave up 7 bases and J gave up 0 bases, with 9 bases separating them.

CDR3 nucleotides: TGTGCCAGCAGTCGCCAGGGCAATCAGCCCCAGCATTTT. Encoded protein: CASSRQGNQPQHF. The chain links TRBV27 to TRBJ1-5, with D unclear. This CDR3 has 13 residues. Germline CDR1 reads MNHEY; CDR2 reads SMNVEV (reference sequence). With 5 bases removed from V and 2 bases from J, the gap between germline ends came to 7 bases.

The rearrangement uses TRBV28 and TRBJ2-5, with a tentative D call TRBD2 (6 bases). Looked up from germline, CDR1 is MDHEN and CDR2 is SYDVKM. The CDR3 runs 14 residues. With 5 bases removed from V and 3 bases from J, the gap between germline ends came to 13 bases. The CDR3 here is CASSPLGLEETQYF. The CDR3 bases are TGTGCCAGCAGTCCCCTGGGACTCGAAGAGACCCAGTACTTC.

This clone was detected only once. The V and J genes are TRBV6-1 and TRBJ2-1, with 9 bases aligning to TRBD2. With V trimmed by 4 bases and J by 2 bases, 6 bases remained unmatched. The CDR3 contains 16 residues. Germline loops: CDR1 MNHNS, CDR2 SASEGT. This CDR3 reads CASSVSGSPPYNEQFF. Here the CDR3 DNA reads TGTGCCAGCAGTGTTAGCGGGAGTCCCCCCTACAATGAGCAGTTCTTC.

The V gene is TRBV7-2, the J gene TRBJ2-7, with 8 bases identical to TRBD1. With 5 bases clipped from V and 6 bases from J, the junction kept 9 bases outside the gene matches. Germline V lookup: CDR1 SGHTA, CDR2 FQGNSA. This CDR3 contains 14 residues. CDR3 bases: TGTGCCAGCAGCCCACGACAGGGGTCCCGCGAGCAGTACTTC. Protein: CASSPRQGSREQYF.

The J gene is TRBJ2-1, the V gene TRBV27; 9 nucleotides agree with TRBD2. This CDR3 has 22 residues. V dropped 5 bases and J dropped 0; count of bases not matched to a gene: 23. Germline loops: CDR1 MNHEY, CDR2 SMNVEV (reference sequence). The CDR3 protein is CASSLRGLALTDAFSSYNEQFF. The DNA of the CDR3 is TGTGCCAGCAGTCTAAGGGGACTAGCTCTAACAGATGCTTTTAGCTCCTACAATGAGCAGTTCTTC.

The chain carries TRBV11-3 and TRBJ2-7; 11 nucleotides agree with TRBD2. Trimming cost V 4 bases and J 3 bases; bases outside gene matches: 5. There are 15 residues in the CDR3. Germline-derived CDR1 and CDR2 are SGHNT and YENEEA. This CDR3 reads CASSSRLAGNYEQYF. The CDR3 DNA sequence: TGTGCCAGCAGCTCCAGACTAGCGGGAAACTACGAGCAGTACTTC.

This clone was seen a handful of times. V usage is TRBV5-1 and J usage is TRBJ2-1; 9 bases are shared with TRBD1. The CDR3 consists of 16 residues. Germline CDR1 reads SGHRS; CDR2 reads YFSETQ. Trimming removed 3 bases from V and 6 bases from J; junction bases left unmatched: 10. This CDR3 reads CASSSTGTGQTNEQFF. The CDR3 DNA follows: TGCGCCAGCAGCTCGACCGGGACAGGGCAGACCAATGAGCAGTTCTTC. The whole variable domain, remainder taken from reference TRBV5-1 and TRBJ2-1, is KAGVTQTPRYLIKTRGQQVTLSCSPISGHRSVSWYQQTPGQGLQFLFEYFSETQRNKGNFPGRFSGRQFSNSRSEMNVSTLELGDSALYLCASSSTGTGQTNEQFFGPGTRLTVL.

The V gene is TRBV19, the J gene TRBJ1-2, with D maybe TRBD1 (5 bases). Per germline, CDR1 LNHDA and CDR2 SQIVND (reference sequence). The V gene lost 5 bases and the J gene lost 5 bases, with 21 bases spanning the gap. This CDR3 is 16 amino acids long. CDR3 loop: CASSGLRDFAPYGYTF. The DNA for the CDR3 is TGTGCCAGTAGTGGGCTCCGGGACTTTGCCCCTTATGGCTACACCTTC.

V and J are TRBV2 and TRBJ1-5, with 7 bases that match TRBD1. The CDR3 totals 13 residues. Germline assignment: CDR1 SNHLY and CDR2 FYNNEI. Germline trimming cut 8 bases from V and 4 bases from J; bases unmatched to any gene: 5. CDR3 nucleotides: TGTGCCAGCGACCGGGACAGAAATCAGCCCCAGCATTTT. Residues: CASDRDRNQPQHF.

The J gene is TRBJ1-2, the V gene TRBV4-1; weak D call: TRBD1 (5 bases). The CDR3 extends over 14 amino acids. CDR1 and CDR2 (germline): MGHRA, YSYEKL. Trimming pared 8 bases from V and 0 bases from J, leaving 13 bases between. In nucleotides, the CDR3 is TGCGCCAGCTCCCCGGCGGGGGCTAACTATGGCTACACCTTC. It translates to CASSPAGANYGYTF.

In this sample, this clone turned up a few times. This chain uses TRBV28 with TRBJ1-2; D remains ambiguous. The CDR3 has 15 residues. Germline lookup yields CDR1 MDHEN and CDR2 SYDVKM. Trimming removed 1 base from V and 3 bases from J, with 12 bases in between. This CDR3 reads CASSLYRGSDYGYTF. CDR3 nucleotide sequence: TGTGCCAGCAGTTTATACCGAGGGAGCGACTATGGCTACACCTTC.

The J gene is TRBJ2-1, the V gene TRBV7-8; D is uncertain. Germline CDR1 and CDR2: SGHVS and FQNEAQ. V lost 1 base and J lost 6, with 7 bases in between. The CDR3 sequence is 13 residues long. DNA of the CDR3: TGTGCCAGCAGCTTAGTTACGGGCAATGAGCAGTTCTTC. It specifies CASSLVTGNEQFF.

This chain uses TRBV13 with TRBJ1-4; 9 bases agree with TRBD1. Germline V gene data show CDR1 as PRHDT and CDR2 as FYEKMQ (reference sequence). The CDR3 runs to 15 residues. With V trimmed by 5 bases and J by 7 bases, 8 bases remained unmatched. The CDR3 bases are TGTGCCAGCAGCGCCGAGGGACAGGGCTTTGAAAAACTGTTTTTT. Translating it yields CASSAEGQGFEKLFF.

This chain links TRBV7-2 with TRBJ1-2; the D gene is possibly TRBD1 (5 bases). The V end lost 1 base, the J end lost 7 bases, and 13 bases lay between the germline ends. Germline-derived CDR1 and CDR2 are SGHTA and FQGNSA. The CDR3 length is 14 residues. CDR3 sequence: CASSLVAGETGYTF. CDR3 DNA: TGTGCCAGCAGCTTAGTTGCGGGGGAGACTGGCTACACCTTC.

This chain connects TRBV29-1 to TRBJ1-2; D may be TRBD1 (5 bases). This CDR3 is 14 amino acids long. The V gene lost 0 bases and the J gene lost 3 bases, with 11 bases spanning the gap. Germline V CDR1 and CDR2: SQVTM, ANQGSEA. In DNA form, the CDR3 reads TGCAGCGTTGAAGATAGACTAGGGGACTATGGCTACACCTTC. This sequence encodes CSVEDRLGDYGYTF.

V and J are TRBV9 and TRBJ2-1, with D unclear. Germline V lookup: CDR1 SGDLS, CDR2 YYNGEE. The CDR3 extends over 14 amino acids. V dropped 0 bases and J dropped 3 bases, with 7 bases sitting between them. The CDR3 is CASSVDPNYNEQFF. CDR3 nucleotides: TGTGCCAGCAGCGTAGATCCAAACTACAATGAGCAGTTCTTC.

The rearrangement links TRBV29-1 to TRBJ2-3; D is undetermined. This CDR3 contains 10 residues. V lost 8 bases, J lost 2 bases, and 5 bases lay in between. Germline V lookup: CDR1 SQVTM, CDR2 ANQGSEA. The CDR3 is CSTDTDTQYF. In DNA, the CDR3 is TGCAGCACTGACACAGATACGCAGTATTTT.

The chain has TRBV4-1 and TRBJ1-1; no firm D call. The germline V gene has CDR1 MGHRA and CDR2 YSYEKL. The CDR3 is 14 residues long. Trimming pared 0 bases from V and 1 base from J, leaving 6 bases between. This CDR3 reads CASSQEPRNTEAFF. CDR3 nucleotide sequence: TGCGCCAGCAGCCAAGAACCGAGGAACACTGAAGCTTTCTTT.

The chain links TRBV13 to TRBJ1-1; 9 nucleotides align to TRBD1. The CDR3 consists of 14 residues. Trimming took 2 bases from V and 5 from J; bases not matched to a gene: 3. Germline values: CDR1 PRHDT, CDR2 FYEKMQ (reference sequence). CDR3 protein: CASSLHRGRTEAFF. Here the CDR3 DNA reads TGTGCCAGCAGCTTACACAGGGGGCGAACTGAAGCTTTCTTT.

V and J are TRBV15 and TRBJ2-1; tentatively, D is TRBD2 (7 bases). Trimming removed 2 bases at V and 11 bases at J, with 19 bases between. CDR1 and CDR2 (germline): LNHNV, YYDKDF (reference sequence). There are 15 residues in the CDR3. This CDR3 is CATSRFFRRGAQQFF. The CDR3 nucleotides are TGTGCCACCAGCAGATTCTTCCGTCGGGGGGCCCAGCAGTTCTTC.